This is a list of T cell receptor beta chains from one sample in a study of blood T cell repertoires in COVID-19. The table came from immunoSEQ multiplex PCR; TCRdb's copy has only in-frame clones and leaves some out. Of 150,000 or so clones in the sample, around four fifths were seen once. Sequencing input: PBMCs or T cells enriched from blood (not recorded which). Every receptor here comes from a woman in her 50s who had recovered from COVID-19. The CDR3 runs from the conserved cysteine through the conserved F or W. D genes are given only for firm matches. Clone sizes are given selectively: once, few, many, or a class where the clone is expanded.

D,size,J,V,DNA,CDR3
TRBD1,NA,TRBJ1-2,TRBV28,TGTGCCAGCAGTTTGGAGGGGGCCTTTGGCTACACCTTC,CASSLEGAFGYTF
NA,NA,TRBJ1-1,TRBV19,TGTGCCAGTAGGTGGGAGGGCACTGAAGCTTTCTTT,CASRWEGTEAFF
NA,NA,TRBJ1-5,TRBV5-8,TGTGCCAGCAGCTTCGGGGGGCGTCCGGGGGGTCAGCCCCAGCATTTT,CASSFGGRPGGQPQHF
TRBD1,NA,TRBJ1-2,TRBV19,TGTGCCAGTAGGGACAGGGAAGTCTATGGCTACACCTTC,CASRDREVYGYTF
TRBD1,once,TRBJ2-6,TRBV4-1,TGCGCCAGCAGCTCGGGCAGGGGGCGCGGGGCCAACGTCCTGACTTTC,CASSSGRGRGANVLTF
TRBD2,NA,TRBJ2-2,TRBV10-2,TGCGCCAGCAGTGATAGCGGGAGCGCCGGGGAGCTGTTTTTT,CASSDSGSAGELFF
NA,NA,TRBJ2-1,TRBV5-1,TGCGCCAGCAGCTTGTACGGGGAATACAATGAGCAGTTCTTC,CASSLYGEYNEQFF
TRBD2,NA,TRBJ2-1,TRBV6-2/TRBV6-3,TGTGCCAGCAGTTTAGCGGGAGTTAGCTACAATGAGCAGTTCTTC,CASSLAGVSYNEQFF
TRBD1,NA,TRBJ1-2,TRBV27,TGTGCCAGCAGCTCGGACAGGTCAGGTGGCTACACCTTC,CASSSDRSGGYTF
TRBD2,NA,TRBJ2-1,TRBV4-3,TGCGCCAGCAGCCAAGATTTGACTAGCGGGGTTAGCTCCTACAATGAGCAGTTCTTC,CASSQDLTSGVSSYNEQFF
TRBD1,once,TRBJ2-5,TRBV7-2,TGTGCCAGCGCCCCCCCGGGACAGGGAGGAGAGACCCAGTACTTC,CASAPPGQGGETQYF
TRBD1,once,TRBJ1-1,TRBV2,TGTGCCAGCAGCCCCAAACAGGGGGTGTCAGATTTGTTCTTT,CASSPKQGVSDLFF
NA,NA,TRBJ1-2,TRBV5-1,TGCGCCAGCAGCTTGTACTCGACTGACGTGGATGGCTACACCTTC,CASSLYSTDVDGYTF
NA,NA,TRBJ1-4,TRBV7-9,TGTGCCAGCAGCCTACCGAACAGGGTGGATGAAAAACTGTTTTTT,CASSLPNRVDEKLFF
NA,NA,TRBJ2-1,TRBV11-2,TGTGCCAGCAGCCGGTGGGGCGGCGACGAGCAGTTCTTC,CASSRWGGDEQFF